The present entry profiles one T cell receptor (beta chain) with its context. The data originate from a study of cytomegalovirus exposure and HLA in healthy donors. Across the study: Previous work identified 95 million to 140 million unique TCR beta sequences from 150 million to 200 million T cells.

The PCR employed 60 Vbeta primers together with 13 Jbeta primers. In the original processing: About 11 million shared chains were among the approximately 76 million unique TCR beta chains that a later analysis counted. Measured with immunoSEQ multiplex PCR; TCRdb has only the in-frame clones, and not every one. D and trimming were read from the DNA, whereas the V and J calls and clone size are those reported in that table. Recorded for this sample: about 120,000 clones. Germline loops: CDR1 DFQATT, CDR2 SNEGSKA (reference sequence). V dropped 6 bases and J dropped 4; count of bases not matched to a gene: 1. The CDR3 loop spans 11 amino acids.

The gene calls are TRBV20-1 and TRBJ1-2, with TRBD1 matching 8 bases. The TCR originated in a man aged 40-50 years in good health and CMV-seropositive. Source material: PBMCs. In DNA form, the CDR3 reads TGCAGTGCCGGGACAGGCTATGGCTACACCTTC. Protein sequence: CSAGTGYGYTF.